These T cell receptor beta chains were read from a single sample in a study of shared T cell receptors in the human thymus. Only in-frame clones appear in the TCRdb table, and some are missing; sequencing was by immunoSEQ multiplex PCR. The repertoire holds 600,000 or so clones, with about 89% as singletons. This same sample was also part of a study on human thymus T cells.

Sequencing was done on a sample of thymocytes. The receptors were gathered from a boy in the first two years of life with a congenital heart defect. The CDR3 runs from the conserved cysteine through the conserved F or W. A D gene is named only where the DNA matches it firmly. Rows may omit the clone size; those that give it use once, few, many or a size class.

clone_size d_call j_call v_call cdr3_aa cdr3_nt
NA TRBD1 TRBJ1-1 TRBV11-2 CASSLATGANTEAFF TGTGCCAGCAGCTTAGCGACAGGGGCTAACACTGAAGCTTTCTTT
NA TRBD1 TRBJ1-1 TRBV6-1 CATNTGANTEAFF TGTGCCACCAACACAGGGGCGAACACTGAAGCTTTCTTT
NA NA TRBJ1-1 TRBV30 CAWRRPRQQPYTEAFF TGTGCCTGGAGAAGGCCTCGACAGCAACCTTACACTGAAGCTTTCTTT
NA TRBD2 TRBJ2-1 TRBV14 CASSSPSRSPGLVTVYNEQFF TGTGCCAGCAGCTCCCCCAGCCGCTCCCCGGGACTAGTGACGGTCTACAATGAGCAGTTCTTC
NA NA TRBJ2-1 TRBV4-3 CASSRARGGPKQFF TGCGCCAGCAGCCGGGCACGCGGGGGCCCTAAGCAGTTCTTC
NA NA TRBJ2-1 TRBV11-1 CASSLAPPDRNKYNEQFF TGTGCCAGCAGCTTAGCCCCCCCCGACAGGAATAAGTACAATGAGCAGTTCTTC
few NA TRBJ1-6 TRBV6-5 CASSYRQLNSPLHF TGTGCCAGCAGTTACCGACAGCTTAATTCACCCCTCCACTTT
NA TRBD1 TRBJ1-5 TRBV15 CATSREGQGNQPQHF TGTGCCACCAGCAGAGAGGGACAGGGGAATCAGCCCCAGCATTTT
NA NA TRBJ2-1 TRBV7-9 CASSLGGLYSYNEQFF TGTGCCAGCAGCTTAGGTGGACTATACTCCTACAATGAGCAGTTCTTC
NA NA TRBJ2-2 TRBV7-2 CASSLVGEENTGELFF TGTGCCAGCAGCTTAGTAGGGGAGGAGAACACCGGGGAGCTGTTTTTT
NA NA TRBJ2-1 TRBV9 CASSPNGGWHNEQFF TGTGCCAGCAGCCCCAACGGGGGTTGGCACAATGAGCAGTTCTTC